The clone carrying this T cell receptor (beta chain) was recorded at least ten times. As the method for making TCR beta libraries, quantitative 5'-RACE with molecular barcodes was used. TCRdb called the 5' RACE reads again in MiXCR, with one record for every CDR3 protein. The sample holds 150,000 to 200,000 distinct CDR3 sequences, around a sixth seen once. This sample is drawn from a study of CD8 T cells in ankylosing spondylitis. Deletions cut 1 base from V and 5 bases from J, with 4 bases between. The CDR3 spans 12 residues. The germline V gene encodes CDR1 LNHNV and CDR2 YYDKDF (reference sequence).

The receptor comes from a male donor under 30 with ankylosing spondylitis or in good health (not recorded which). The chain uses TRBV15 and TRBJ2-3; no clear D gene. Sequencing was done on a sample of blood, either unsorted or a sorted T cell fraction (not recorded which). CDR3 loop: CATSRGKDTQYF. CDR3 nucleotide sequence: TGTGCCACCAGCAGAGGGAAAGATACGCAGTATTTT. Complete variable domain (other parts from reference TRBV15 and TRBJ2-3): DAMVIQNPRYQVTQFGKPVTLSCSQTLNHNVMYWYQQKSSQAPKLLFHYYDKDFNNEADTPDNFQSRRPNTSFCFLDIRSPGLGDTAMYLCATSRGKDTQYFGPGTRLTVL.